The 17 T cell receptor beta chains given below trace back to one sample, sequenced in a study of radiation and T cells in renal cell carcinoma. Time point of the sample: blood 4 weeks post-SBRT, at nephrectomy. Described treatment: 15 Gy SBRT to primary tumor, nephrectomy 4 weeks later. This table comes from immunoSEQ multiplex PCR, and its TCRdb copy is limited to in-frame clones, with some not included. The profile shows around 170,000 clones, 88% of them singletons. The sample in question was blood, obtained from a patient whose treatment included radiotherapy and nephrectomy. All receptors derive from a woman between 50 and 59 years old with renal cell carcinoma.

This clone came up once. CDR3 sequence reads: CASSDRLNYGYTF. The CDR3 DNA follows: TGTGCCAGCAGTGACAGGCTGAACTATGGCTACACCTTC. The rearrangement links TRBV2 to TRBJ1-2, with no clear D. V lost 3 bases to trimming and J lost 2 bases, with 7 bases between them. There are 13 residues in the CDR3. Germline CDR1 SNHLY, CDR2 FYNNEI.

The chain uses TRBV30 and TRBJ1-4; D not certain. CDR3 length: 17 residues. V gave up 1 base and J gave up 0 bases, with 15 bases separating them. Germline assignment: CDR1 GTSNPN and CDR2 SVGIG (reference sequence). Written as DNA, the CDR3 is TGTGCCTGGAGTGGGGGTTCCGATAGAGCAACTAATGAAAAACTGTTTTTT. Translation: CAWSGGSDRATNEKLFF.

J is TRBJ2-5 and V is TRBV6-5, with D possibly TRBD2 on 7 matching bases. The CDR3 loop spans 13 amino acids. V gave up 6 bases and J gave up 5 bases, with 13 bases separating them. Germline loops: CDR1 MNHEY, CDR2 SVGAGI. The CDR3 is CASRTGGSETQYF. The DNA for the CDR3 is TGTGCCAGCAGGACGGGGGGCTCGGAGACCCAGTACTTC.

The chain has TRBV16 and TRBJ1-2; 9 bases line up with TRBD1. The CDR3 is made up of 15 amino acids. The V segment lost 2 bases and the J segment 4 bases; nucleotides outside the gene matches: 5. Germline-derived CDR1 and CDR2 are KGHSY and FQNENV. CDR3 sequence reads: CASSQTPGQGYGYTF. The CDR3 nucleotides read TGTGCCAGCAGCCAAACCCCGGGACAGGGCTATGGCTACACCTTC.

The V call is TRBV5-8, the J call TRBJ1-5; D is unclear. Looked up from germline, CDR1 is SGHTS and CDR2 is YDEGEE. V lost 0 bases and J 3 bases, leaving 10 bases between the germline ends. The CDR3 runs to 15 residues. The CDR3 is CASSLAGGNNQPQHF. Here the CDR3 DNA reads TGTGCCAGCAGCTTGGCAGGTGGGAACAATCAGCCCCAGCATTTT. Supplemented by reference TRBV5-8 and TRBJ1-5, the full variable domain reads EAGVTQSPTHLIKTRGQQATLRCSPISGHTSVYWYQQALGLGLQFLLWYDEGEERNRGNFPPRFSGRQFPNYSSELNVNALELEDSALYLCASSLAGGNNQPQHFGDGTRLSIL.

The chain has TRBV4-1 and TRBJ1-2; D is perhaps TRBD1 (5 bases). CDR1 MGHRA and CDR2 YSYEKL come from the germline V gene. CDR3 length: 16 amino acids. Trimming removed 4 bases at V and 13 bases at J, with 28 bases between. The CDR3 DNA reads as TGCGCCAGCAGCCCACGCTTGAGGGGAGGTGAATTTTTCTCCACCTTC. Its translation: CASSPRLRGGEFFSTF.

V gene TRBV27 combines with J gene TRBJ2-2, with 9 nucleotides matching TRBD1. The CDR3 length is 14 residues. Germline CDR1 and CDR2: MNHEY and SMNVEV (reference sequence). J gave up 3 bases and V 8 bases, and 4 bases lay outside the gene matches. CDR3 coding DNA: TGTGCCAGCGTCACAGGGGGCCACACCGGGGAGCTGTTTTTT. Encoded protein: CASVTGGHTGELFF.

The rearrangement links TRBV5-4 to TRBJ2-5; 8 bases match TRBD2. Germline CDR1 reads SGHNT; CDR2 reads YYREEE (reference sequence). The CDR3 is made up of 15 amino acids. V trimming: 0 bases; J trimming: 5 bases; junction bases outside the gene matches: 6. Written as DNA, the CDR3 is TGTGCCAGCAGCTTGGCAGCGGGGGTTGGGGAGACCCAGTACTTC. Translation gives CASSLAAGVGETQYF.

The chain employs TRBV2 and TRBJ1-6; TRBD1 matches 7 bases. The CDR3 extends over 14 amino acids. Germline V lookup: CDR1 SNHLY, CDR2 FYNNEI. The J segment lost 9 bases and the V segment lost 8 bases, leaving 10 bases of the junction unmatched. CDR3 sequence: CASRVTGWGSPLHF. CDR3 DNA: TGTGCCAGCCGGGTGACAGGGTGGGGTTCACCCCTCCACTTT. The full variable domain, completed using reference TRBV2 and TRBJ1-6, is EPEVTQTPSHQVTQMGQEVILRCVPISNHLYFYWYRQILGQKVEFLVSFYNNEISEKSEIFDDQFSVERPDGSNFTLKIRSTKLEDSAMYFCASRVTGWGSPLHFGNGTRLTVT.

The chain links TRBV5-1 to TRBJ2-7; D not resolved. The CDR3 contains 14 residues. CDR1 is SGHRS and CDR2 is YFSETQ in the germline V gene. The V end was cut by 0 bases, the J end by 2 bases, with 9 bases between. The CDR3 DNA is TGCGCCAGCAGCTTGGAAGGGTCCCCCTACGAGCAGTACTTC. As protein: CASSLEGSPYEQYF.

The chain couples TRBV2 to TRBJ2-1; D gene ambiguous. The V end was cut by 1 base, the J end by 1 base, with 11 bases between. CDR3 size: 16 residues. Germline loops: CDR1 SNHLY, CDR2 FYNNEI. The CDR3 protein is CASSEVRKGSYNEQFF. The CDR3 coding sequence is TGTGCCAGCAGTGAAGTTAGAAAGGGTTCCTACAATGAGCAGTTCTTC.

The J gene is TRBJ2-3, the V gene TRBV15; D is undetermined. Germline assignment: CDR1 LNHNV and CDR2 YYDKDF (reference sequence). V was shortened by 0 bases and J by 6 bases, with 28 bases between the two germline ends. The CDR3 contains 20 residues. The CDR3 here is CATSRDLPTADLVLDDTQYF. Here the CDR3 DNA reads TGTGCCACCAGCAGAGATCTACCCACGGCCGACCTAGTATTAGATGATACGCAGTATTTT.

The chain recombines TRBV6-5 with TRBJ2-1, with 7 bases that match TRBD2. The V and J ends lost 0 bases and 5 bases, in that order; junction bases with no gene match: 4. CDR3 length: 15 amino acids. Germline V gives CDR1 MNHEY, CDR2 SVGAGI. The CDR3 DNA reads TGTGCCAGCAGTTACTCCCAGCGGGGAGACAATGAGCAGTTCTTC. Its protein is CASSYSQRGDNEQFF.

V gene TRBV19 combines with J gene TRBJ1-5; TRBD1 is a possible D gene (5 bases). Germline CDR1 reads LNHDA; CDR2 reads SQIVND (reference sequence). V lost 6 bases to trimming and J lost 6 bases, with 15 bases between them. The CDR3 has 14 residues. The CDR3 spells CASSYQGYAQPQHF. DNA of the CDR3: TGTGCCAGTAGCTATCAGGGTTATGCTCAGCCCCAGCATTTT. Based on the CDR3 plus reference TRBV19 and TRBJ1-5, the full variable domain is DGGITQSPKYLFRKEGQNVTLSCEQNLNHDAMYWYRQDPGQGLRLIYYSQIVNDFQKGDIAEGYSVSREKKESFPLTVTSAQKNPTAFYLCASSYQGYAQPQHFGDGTRLSIL.

The gene calls are TRBV11-1 and TRBJ2-3; 8 bases are a match to TRBD2. CDR1 is SGHAT and CDR2 is FQDESV in the germline V gene (reference sequence). The CDR3 length is 15 residues. V shed 3 bases and J 5 bases; nucleotides not matched to a gene: 7. Here the CDR3 reads CASSFGRGALDTQYF. For the CDR3, the DNA is TGTGCCAGCAGCTTTGGGCGGGGGGCCCTAGATACGCAGTATTTT.

This clone is a singleton in its sample. The V gene is TRBV5-6, the J gene TRBJ2-1, with TRBD2 matching 7 bases. This CDR3 is built from 17 residues. V dropped 6 bases and J dropped 0; count of bases not matched to a gene: 12. Germline-derived CDR1 and CDR2 are SGHDT and YYEEEE. The DNA of the CDR3 is TGTGCCAGCATCACTGGACGCGGGGGAAGCTCCTACAATGAGCAGTTCTTC. Its translation: CASITGRGGSSYNEQFF.

The gene calls are TRBV2 and TRBJ2-5, with 9 bases matching TRBD2. Germline CDR1 reads SNHLY; CDR2 reads FYNNEI. This CDR3 is 15 amino acids long. The V segment lost 3 bases and the J segment 7 bases; nucleotides outside the gene matches: 9. CDR3 amino acids: CASSEGGGVWRTQYF. In DNA form, the CDR3 reads TGTGCCAGCAGTGAGGGCGGGGGGGTTTGGAGGACCCAGTACTTC.